The 20 T cell receptor beta chains reported below all come from one sample, sequenced in a study of early T cells in non-severe SARS-CoV-2 infection. TCRdb reprocessed the 5' RACE reads with MiXCR, giving one entry per CDR3 protein. The profile shows some 64,000 distinct CDR3 sequences, under 15% of them singletons. Sequenced sample: whole blood. These receptors originate from an adult who was a healthcare worker with PCR-confirmed SARS-CoV-2 infection or an uninfected control (not recorded which).

The rearrangement joins TRBV29-1 to TRBJ1-5; 7 nucleotides line up with TRBD1. The CDR3 consists of 12 residues. The V and J ends lost 7 bases and 9 bases, in that order; junction bases with no gene match: 9. The germline V gene has CDR1 SQVTM and CDR2 ANQGSEA. The chain's CDR3 is CSAGQERTPQHF. CDR3 DNA: TGCAGCGCCGGACAGGAGAGAACGCCCCAGCATTTT.

This clonotype was found many times. The chain has TRBV29-1 and TRBJ1-5, with 9 bases fitting TRBD1. Trimming at V came to 6 bases and at J to 4 bases, leaving 13 bases not matched to a gene. Germline V gives CDR1 SQVTM, CDR2 ANQGSEA. The CDR3 has 16 amino acids. CDR3 sequence (DNA): TGCAGCGTCGCGTCCGGGACAGGGCGAGCAAATCAGCCCCAGCATTTT. The encoded protein is CSVASGTGRANQPQHF.

This clonotype showed up just a few times. This chain links TRBV29-1 with TRBJ1-1; D possibly corresponds to TRBD1 (5 bases). This CDR3 is built from 16 residues. Germline V lookup: CDR1 SQVTM, CDR2 ANQGSEA. The germline V and J ends were trimmed by 6 bases and 4 bases, with 24 bases remaining between them. The CDR3 is CSVDNPGRTASTEAFF. The CDR3 nucleotides read TGCAGCGTAGATAATCCGGGACGGACTGCCTCCACTGAAGCTTTCTTT.

This clonotype was seen ten or more times. The rearrangement links TRBV5-4 to TRBJ2-7, with TRBD2 matching over 13 bases. The CDR3 is made up of 15 amino acids. The J segment lost 5 bases and the V segment lost 3 bases, leaving 5 bases of the junction unmatched. The germline V gene encodes CDR1 SGHNT and CDR2 YYREEE (reference sequence). The CDR3 nucleotides are TGTGCCAGCAGCTCGGGGACTAGCGGGACCCACGAGCAGTACTTC. This gives the protein CASSSGTSGTHEQYF.

The chain combines TRBV6-6 with TRBJ1-2, with 7 bases that match TRBD1. The germline V gene has CDR1 MNHNY and CDR2 SVGAGI (reference sequence). V dropped 11 bases and J dropped 8; count of bases not matched to a gene: 14. This CDR3 comprises 13 residues. The CDR3 is CAADPGGPSGYTF. DNA of the CDR3: TGTGCCGCAGATCCAGGGGGGCCGTCCGGCTACACCTTC.

This chain joins TRBV18 and TRBJ1-1; D is unresolved. This CDR3 is built from 13 residues. Per germline, CDR1 KGHSH and CDR2 LQKENI. V dropped 3 bases and J dropped 4 bases, with 9 bases sitting between them. CDR3 in amino acids: CASSPGLGTEAFF. DNA of the CDR3: TGTGCCAGCTCACCTGGGCTGGGCACTGAAGCTTTCTTT.

The chain is built from TRBV25-1 and TRBJ1-2; 11 nucleotides match TRBD1. This CDR3 spans 13 amino acids. The V gene end was trimmed by 7 bases and the J gene end by 4 bases; junction bases not matched to a gene: 2. Germline CDR1 is MGHDK and CDR2 is SYGVNS. The CDR3: CASTGTGGYGYTF. CDR3 nucleotide sequence: TGTGCCAGCACGGGGACAGGGGGCTATGGCTACACCTTC.

The rearrangement links TRBV3-1 to TRBJ1-6; D is uncertain. V lost 2 bases and J lost 7, with 12 bases in between. In germline, CDR1 is LGHDT, CDR2 YNNKEL (reference sequence). The CDR3 spans 15 residues. This CDR3 is CASSQTGAGNSPLHF. In DNA, the CDR3 is TGTGCCAGCAGCCAAACGGGAGCTGGAAATTCACCCCTCCACTTT.

This clonotype was found a few times. V usage is TRBV4-2 and J usage is TRBJ1-6; 7 positions match TRBD1. Germline lookup yields CDR1 LGHNA and CDR2 YNFKEQ. The CDR3 consists of 14 residues. V lost 5 bases, J lost 7 bases, and 5 bases stayed unmatched. The CDR3 region is CASSARDRNSPLHF. The CDR3 DNA sequence: TGTGCCAGCAGCGCGCGGGACAGAAATTCACCCCTCCACTTT.

V and J are TRBV29-1 and TRBJ2-7; 12 bases are shared with TRBD2. V gave up 0 bases and J gave up 7 bases; unmatched junction bases: 7. CDR3 length equals 15 residues. CDR1 is SQVTM and CDR2 is ANQGSEA in the germline V gene. This CDR3 reads CSVEDLAGGPGEQYF. CDR3 bases: TGCAGCGTTGAAGATCTAGCGGGAGGGCCGGGGGAGCAGTACTTC.

Only a few counts were recorded for this clonotype. V is TRBV7-2 and J is TRBJ2-7; TRBD2 might be the D (5 bases). The CDR3 extends over 14 amino acids. The V gene lost 6 bases and the J gene lost 0 bases, with 12 bases spanning the gap. Germline V lookup: CDR1 SGHTA, CDR2 FQGNSA. The CDR3 nucleotides read TGTGCCAGCAGTCGGACTCAATCCTCCTACGAGCAGTACTTC. Translated: CASSRTQSSYEQYF.

In its sample, this clonotype was seen many times. This chain links TRBV7-3 with TRBJ2-1; 10 bases map to TRBD2. Germline values: CDR1 SGHTA, CDR2 FQGTGA. CDR3 length equals 15 residues. The ends lost 3 bases at V and 7 bases at J; junction bases unmatched: 6. CDR3 in amino acids: CASSFLAGGWNEQFF. CDR3 bases: TGTGCCAGCAGCTTCTTAGCGGGGGGTTGGAATGAGCAGTTCTTC.

This clonotype has at least ten counts. The rearrangement joins TRBV29-1 to TRBJ2-1; 7 nucleotides line up with TRBD2. The CDR3 covers 16 residues. Germline values: CDR1 SQVTM, CDR2 ANQGSEA. J lost 1 base, V lost 1 base, and 7 bases had no gene match. The CDR3 region is CSVEGGGRGSYNEQFF. The CDR3 DNA reads TGCAGCGTTGAAGGAGGCGGGAGAGGATCCTACAATGAGCAGTTCTTC.

A few counts support this clonotype. The V call is TRBV3-1, the J call TRBJ1-1; TRBD1 matches at 7 bases. V lost 3 bases, J lost 4 bases, and 8 bases stayed unmatched. The CDR3 length is 15 residues. Germline V gene sequence: CDR1 LGHDT, CDR2 YNNKEL (reference sequence). This CDR3 is CASSQTWTGPTEAFF. In DNA form, the CDR3 reads TGTGCCAGCAGCCAGACGTGGACAGGCCCCACTGAAGCTTTCTTT.

The V gene is TRBV7-2, the J gene TRBJ2-7, with TRBD1 matching 7 bases. This CDR3 contains 14 residues. The V segment lost 1 base and the J segment 3 bases; nucleotides outside the gene matches: 3. Germline lookup yields CDR1 SGHTA and CDR2 FQGNSA. CDR3 sequence: CASSLVGQSYEQYF. The CDR3 region has the DNA TGTGCCAGCAGCTTAGTGGGACAGAGCTACGAGCAGTACTTC. The complete variable domain, with remaining parts taken from reference TRBV7-2 and TRBJ2-7, reads GAGVSQSPSNKVTEKGKDVELRCDPISGHTALYWYRQSLGQGLEFLIYFQGNSAPDKSGLPSDRFSAERTGGSVSTLTIQRTQQEDSAVYLCASSLVGQSYEQYFGPGTRLTVT.

The V gene is TRBV4-3, the J gene TRBJ2-3; the D is unclear. This CDR3 region has 15 residues. Germline assignment: CDR1 LGHNA and CDR2 YSLEER. V shed 0 bases and J shed 0 bases, with 7 bases lying between them. The CDR3 coding sequence is TGCGCCAGCAGCCAAGAGGGCCGTAGCACAGATACGCAGTATTTT. Translating gives CASSQEGRSTDTQYF.

This rearrangement joins TRBV3-1 to TRBJ2-3; the D gene is possibly TRBD1 (6 bases). CDR3 length: 17 residues. CDR1 and CDR2 from the germline V gene are LGHDT and YNNKEL (reference sequence). V was shortened by 0 bases and J by 2 bases, with 15 bases between the two germline ends. In DNA, the CDR3 is TGTGCCAGCAGCCAAGATTCCGGGGACAAAATCACAGATACGCAGTATTTT. Its protein is CASSQDSGDKITDTQYF.

This clonotype was seen a few times. This chain uses TRBV29-1 with TRBJ2-7; 10 bases line up with TRBD1. Germline CDR1 reads SQVTM; CDR2 reads ANQGSEA. V was pared by 4 bases and J by 6 bases, with 12 bases of the junction left unmatched. CDR3 size: 15 residues. The CDR3 loop is CSVAQRGTGVGEQYF. CDR3 nucleotide sequence: TGCAGCGTTGCCCAACGAGGGACAGGGGTGGGCGAGCAGTACTTC.

This rearrangement joins TRBV18 to TRBJ2-1; 9 bases agree with TRBD1. V shed 1 base and J 7 bases; nucleotides not matched to a gene: 2. The length of the CDR3 is 14 residues. CDR1 is KGHSH and CDR2 is LQKENI in the germline V gene. The CDR3 loop reads CASSPRTGANEQFF. The CDR3 region has the DNA TGTGCCAGCTCACCACGGACAGGGGCAAATGAGCAGTTCTTC. The full variable domain, its missing parts supplied by reference TRBV18 and TRBJ2-1, is NAGVMQNPRHLVRRRGQEARLRCSPMKGHSHVYWYRQLPEEGLKFMVYLQKENIIDESGMPKERFSAEFPKEGPSILRIQQVVRGDSAAYFCASSPRTGANEQFFGPGTRLTVL.

V gene TRBV24-1 combines with J gene TRBJ2-5; no clear D. CDR3 size: 15 residues. Trimming left V 4 bases short and J 1 base short, with 12 bases between. Germline V gene lookup returns CDR1 KGHDR and CDR2 SFDVKD. This chain's CDR3 is CATSDYNTFQETQYF. The CDR3, as DNA: TGTGCCACCAGTGACTACAATACCTTCCAAGAGACCCAGTACTTC.